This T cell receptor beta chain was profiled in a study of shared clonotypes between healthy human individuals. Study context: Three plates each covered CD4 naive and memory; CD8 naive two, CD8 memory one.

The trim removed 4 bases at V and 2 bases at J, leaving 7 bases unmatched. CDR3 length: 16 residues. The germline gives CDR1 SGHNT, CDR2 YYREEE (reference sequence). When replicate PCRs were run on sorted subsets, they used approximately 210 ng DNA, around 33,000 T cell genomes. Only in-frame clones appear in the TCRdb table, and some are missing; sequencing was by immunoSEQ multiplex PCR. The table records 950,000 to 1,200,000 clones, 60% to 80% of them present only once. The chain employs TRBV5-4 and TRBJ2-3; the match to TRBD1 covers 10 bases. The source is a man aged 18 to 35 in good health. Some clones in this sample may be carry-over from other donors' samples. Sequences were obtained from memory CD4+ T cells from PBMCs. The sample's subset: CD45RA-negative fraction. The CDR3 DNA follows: TGTGCCAGCAGCCGGGGGGGACAGGGGAACACAGATACGCAGTATTTT. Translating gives CASSRGGQGNTDTQYF.